This TCR beta chain was sequenced for a study of cytomegalovirus exposure and HLA in healthy donors. As to this clone: Its matching antigen is unknown.

Study results and limitations: CMV antigen specificity of a few CMV-associated chains was confirmed in vitro.

Repertoires were generated with immunoSEQ multiplex PCR, while TCRdb's copy carries only in-frame clones and drops some. The sample holds under 400,000 clones; 86% are singletons and the top ten take roughly 0.82%. The specimen sequenced was PBMCs. This sequence originates from a woman aged 18 to 35 in good health and CMV-seronegative.

The CDR3 DNA follows: TGTGCCAGCAGCCCGACAGGGACATCTGGAAACACCATATATTTT. The encoded protein is CASSPTGTSGNTIYF. The V and J genes are TRBV5-4 and TRBJ1-3, with 7 bases fitting TRBD1. The trim removed 4 bases at V and 1 base at J, leaving 5 bases unmatched. CDR3 length: 15 residues. The V gene's germline CDR1 is SGHNT and CDR2 YYREEE (reference sequence).